The present T cell receptor beta chain was sequenced within a study of T cells in Graves' hyperthyroidism and ophthalmopathy. Germline-derived CDR1 and CDR2 are LGHDT and YNNKEL (reference sequence). CDR3 size: 15 residues. V was trimmed by 5 bases and J by 2 bases, leaving 16 bases between them. RNA transcripts served as the template for amplifying TCR beta CDR3 regions. During a first-round RT-PCR of the TCR CDR3, the HTBI primer set was used. Via MiXCR, TCRdb re-called the multiplex PCR reads, giving one row per CDR3 protein. The top ten clones hold around a third of a sample with about 640,000 distinct CDR3 sequences, less than 25% of them seen once. This clonotype was seen a single time.

Sequenced material: blood. The chain is built from TRBV3-1 and TRBJ2-7; tentatively, D is TRBD1 (5 bases). The receptor's source is a man aged 25 to 45 with Graves' ophthalmopathy. CDR3 bases: TGTGCCAGCAGCAGGAGTACAGGACGAGCCTACGAGCAGTACTTC. The encoded protein is CASSRSTGRAYEQYF.